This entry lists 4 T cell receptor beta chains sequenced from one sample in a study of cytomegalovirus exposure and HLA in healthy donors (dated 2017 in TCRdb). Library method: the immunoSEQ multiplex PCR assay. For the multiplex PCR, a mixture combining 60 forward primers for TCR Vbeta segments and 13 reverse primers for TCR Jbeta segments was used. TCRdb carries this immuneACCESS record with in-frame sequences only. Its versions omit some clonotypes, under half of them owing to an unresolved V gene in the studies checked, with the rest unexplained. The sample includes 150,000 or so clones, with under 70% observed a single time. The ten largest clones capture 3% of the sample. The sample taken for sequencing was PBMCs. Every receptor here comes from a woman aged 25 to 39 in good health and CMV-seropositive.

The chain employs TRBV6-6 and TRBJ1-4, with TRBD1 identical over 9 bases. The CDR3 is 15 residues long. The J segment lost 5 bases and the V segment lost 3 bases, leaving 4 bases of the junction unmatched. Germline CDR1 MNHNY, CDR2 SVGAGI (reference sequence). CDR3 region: CASSYKGQGNEKLFF. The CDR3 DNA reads TGTGCCAGCAGTTATAAGGGACAGGGAAATGAAAAACTGTTTTTT.

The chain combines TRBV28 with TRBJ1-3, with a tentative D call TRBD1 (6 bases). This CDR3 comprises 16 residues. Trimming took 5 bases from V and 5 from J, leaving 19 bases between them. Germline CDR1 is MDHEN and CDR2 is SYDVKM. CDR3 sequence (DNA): TGTGCCAGCAGTCCGGGGGGCGGGGGCGGACGAAACACCATATATTTT. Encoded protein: CASSPGGGGGRNTIYF.

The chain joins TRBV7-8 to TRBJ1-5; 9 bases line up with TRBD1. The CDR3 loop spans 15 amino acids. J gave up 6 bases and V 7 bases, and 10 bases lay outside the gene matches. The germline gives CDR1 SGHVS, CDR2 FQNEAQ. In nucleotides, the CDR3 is TGTGCCAGCACCGCCACAGGGGGCTGGGGTCAGCCCCAGCATTTT. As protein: CASTATGGWGQPQHF.

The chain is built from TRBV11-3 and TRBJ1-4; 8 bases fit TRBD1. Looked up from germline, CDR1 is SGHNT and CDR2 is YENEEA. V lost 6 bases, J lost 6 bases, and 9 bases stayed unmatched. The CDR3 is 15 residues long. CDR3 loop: CASRVDQGADEKLFF. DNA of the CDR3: TGTGCCAGCAGGGTTGACCAGGGGGCAGATGAAAAACTGTTTTTT.